This T cell receptor (beta chain) originates from a study of T cell responses to AZD1222 COVID-19 vaccine. Broader study findings: The study reported that nearly half of spike-specific TCRs target unmutated variant regions.

The V end was cut by 8 bases, the J end by 2 bases, with 2 bases between. Germline CDR1 is MNHNY and CDR2 is SVGAGI (reference sequence). This CDR3 region has 10 residues. The protocol was immunoSEQ multiplex PCR, while the TCRdb copy is restricted to in-frame clones and leaves out a portion. The table lists about 86,000 clones, 88% of them singletons. Notes on this clone: Its antigen remains unidentified.

The rearrangement links TRBV6-6 to TRBJ2-3; D remains unclear. The receptor was derived from an adult who received the AZD1222 COVID-19 vaccine. The specimen comprised peripheral blood, sampled 28 days after the second AZD1222 dose. The DNA of the CDR3 is TGTGCCAGCTACACAGATACGCAGTATTTT. Its translation is CASYTDTQYF.